Listed below are T cell receptor beta chains from one sample, sequenced in a study of blood T cells in healthy people across ages. MiXCR, applied by TCRdb to the 5' RACE reads, yields one record per CDR3 protein. The table lists around 870,000 distinct CDR3 sequences, under 35% of them singletons. Sequenced: blood. The receptors here all came from an elderly woman in good health. Each CDR3 is given with its conserved first and last residue. Each record gives: D gene, J gene, V gene, clone size, CDR3 DNA, CDR3 protein. A D gene is named only where the DNA matches it firmly. Some rows have no size entry. The others give once, few or many, or a class for an expanded clone.

D: -; J: TRBJ2-7; V: TRBV20-1; size: few; DNA: TGCAGTGCAGGAGGGACTTTATACGAGCAGTACTTC; CDR3: CSAGGTLYEQYF
D: -; J: TRBJ2-5; V: TRBV7-2; size: many; DNA: TGTGCCAGCAGCTTAGTACAGAGCAACGCCCAAGAGACCCAGTACTTC; CDR3: CASSLVQSNAQETQYF
D: -; J: TRBJ2-5; V: TRBV11-2; size: many; DNA: TGTGCCAGCACCTTGGGTGAACGAGAGACCCAGTACTTC; CDR3: CASTLGERETQYF
D: TRBD1; J: TRBJ1-5; V: TRBV4-2; size: once; DNA: TGTGCCAGCAGCCAAAGTCCGACAGGGGAAGAACAGCCCCAGCATTTT; CDR3: CASSQSPTGEEQPQHF
D: -; J: TRBJ2-6; V: TRBV20-1; size: many; DNA: TGCAGTGCTAGCGACAGCCCTGGGGCCAACGTCCTGACTTTC; CDR3: CSASDSPGANVLTF
D: TRBD1; J: TRBJ2-7; V: TRBV10-3; size: many; DNA: TGTGCCATCAGTGGAGTCTCGGGACAGGTGTGGTACGAGCAGTACTTC; CDR3: CAISGVSGQVWYEQYF
D: -; J: TRBJ1-1; V: TRBV7-2; size: -; DNA: TGTGCCAGCAGCTTGAGGGGAAGTGGGGCTTTCTTT; CDR3: CASSLRGSGAFF
D: TRBD2; J: TRBJ2-3; V: TRBV5-4; size: -; DNA: TGTGCCAGCAGGGGGGCCGGGGGGGGAACAGATACGCAGTATTTT; CDR3: CASRGAGGGTDTQYF
D: -; J: TRBJ2-4; V: TRBV5-1; size: -; DNA: TGCGCCAGCAGCCCACGACCAGGGGCCAGAAGCATTCAGTACTTC; CDR3: CASSPRPGARSIQYF
D: -; J: TRBJ2-1; V: TRBV5-1; size: -; DNA: TGCGCCGGCAGCTTGGCAGTCCGGGACGGCGAGCAGTTCTTC; CDR3: CAGSLAVRDGEQFF
D: -; J: TRBJ2-5; V: TRBV7-9; size: many; DNA: TGTGCCAGCAGCTTAGCCGTAAGCGGGCAAGAGACCCAGTACTTC; CDR3: CASSLAVSGQETQYF
D: -; J: TRBJ1-2; V: TRBV18; size: -; DNA: TGTGCCAGCTCACCACCCTCAACCCAGGGATATGGCTACACCTTC; CDR3: CASSPPSTQGYGYTF
D: TRBD2; J: TRBJ2-3; V: TRBV20-1; size: many; DNA: TGCAGTGCTAGAGATCCAGCGGGGTACACAGATACGCAGTATTTT; CDR3: CSARDPAGYTDTQYF
D: -; J: TRBJ2-1; V: TRBV9; size: many; DNA: TGTGCCAGCAGCGTAGTGGGAGTTCATGAGCAGTTCTTC; CDR3: CASSVVGVHEQFF
D: -; J: TRBJ1-6; V: TRBV6-6; size: -; DNA: TGTGCCAGCAGTTACTCGATGTCCGAGGGGTATAATTCACCCCTCCACTTT; CDR3: CASSYSMSEGYNSPLHF
D: TRBD1; J: TRBJ1-2; V: TRBV20-1; size: many; DNA: TGCAGTGCTAGAGCATCCTGGGACAGGGGTGGCTACACCTTC; CDR3: CSARASWDRGGYTF
D: -; J: TRBJ2-3; V: TRBV30; size: few; DNA: TGTGCCTGGGGTCCGGGGAGCCCCACAGATACGCAGTATTTT; CDR3: CAWGPGSPTDTQYF
D: -; J: TRBJ2-5; V: TRBV7-2; size: many; DNA: TGTGCCAGCAGCTGGGGGCCCGCCCAAGAGACCCAGTACTTC; CDR3: CASSWGPAQETQYF
D: -; J: TRBJ1-1; V: TRBV3-1; size: -; DNA: TGTGCCAGCAGCCCACCGGGACAAATGAACACTGAAGCTTTCTTT; CDR3: CASSPPGQMNTEAFF
D: TRBD2; J: TRBJ2-5; V: TRBV12-3/TRBV12-4; size: many; DNA: TGTGCCAGCAGTTTAACGAGACCGGGACTAGCGGGGCAAGAGACCCAGTACTTC; CDR3: CASSLTRPGLAGQETQYF
D: -; J: TRBJ1-4; V: TRBV9; size: few; DNA: TGTGCCAGCAGCGTAGGAGGGAGGACTAATGAAAAACTGTTTTTT; CDR3: CASSVGGRTNEKLFF
D: TRBD2; J: TRBJ2-7; V: TRBV27; size: many; DNA: TGTGCCAGCAGTCACCTGGGACTAGTAAACGAGCAGTACTTC; CDR3: CASSHLGLVNEQYF
D: TRBD2; J: TRBJ2-1; V: TRBV7-2; size: many; DNA: TGTGCCAGCAGCTTCGGACTAGCGGGGTTGGATGAGCAGTTCTTC; CDR3: CASSFGLAGLDEQFF
D: -; J: TRBJ2-3; V: TRBV7-2; size: -; DNA: TGTGCCAGCGGGCCACAGGCTAGCACAGATACGCAGTATTTT; CDR3: CASGPQASTDTQYF
D: TRBD2; J: TRBJ2-1; V: TRBV15; size: many; DNA: TGTGCCACCAGCAGAGATCGGGAGCGGGGGGCATTCAATGAGCAGTTCTTC; CDR3: CATSRDRERGAFNEQFF
D: -; J: TRBJ1-1; V: TRBV4-2; size: -; DNA: TGTGCCAGCAGCCAAGCCCTAGGACAGCAGTTCCCTGAAGCTTTCTTT; CDR3: CASSQALGQQFPEAFF
D: TRBD2; J: TRBJ2-1; V: TRBV20-1; size: many; DNA: TGCAGTGCTAGAGTGCTAGCGGGGGAACAGGAGCAGTTCTTC; CDR3: CSARVLAGEQEQFF
D: -; J: TRBJ2-1; V: TRBV5-6; size: many; DNA: TGTGCCAGCAGCTTCAGGGATGGGAGCTCCTACAATGAGCAGTTCTTC; CDR3: CASSFRDGSSYNEQFF
D: -; J: TRBJ2-7; V: TRBV3-1; size: -; DNA: TGTGCCAGCAGCCAAGGGTACGGCTCCTACGAGCAGTACTTC; CDR3: CASSQGYGSYEQYF
D: -; J: TRBJ1-1; V: TRBV4-1; size: -; DNA: TGCGCCAGCAGCCAAGAGGGCAGGGTGAACACTGAAGCTTTCTTT; CDR3: CASSQEGRVNTEAFF
D: -; J: TRBJ1-6; V: TRBV27; size: few; DNA: TGTGCCAGCAGTTTATCGCCCGTGGGGAATTCACCCCTCCACTTT; CDR3: CASSLSPVGNSPLHF
D: -; J: TRBJ2-5; V: TRBV14; size: few; DNA: TGTGCCAGCAGCCCGTGGGGGAAAGAGACCCAGTACTTC; CDR3: CASSPWGKETQYF
D: -; J: TRBJ1-2; V: TRBV7-2; size: many; DNA: TGTGCCAGCAGCCCCGGGGGGGGTTACTATGGCTACACCTTC; CDR3: CASSPGGGYYGYTF
D: -; J: TRBJ1-3; V: TRBV6-5; size: few; DNA: TGTGCCAGCAGTTTGTCTCAGGGTGTGTTGGACACCATATATTTT; CDR3: CASSLSQGVLDTIYF
D: TRBD1; J: TRBJ1-4; V: TRBV25-1; size: many; DNA: TGTGCCAGCAGCTCACAGGGGGCTAATGAAAAACTGTTTTTT; CDR3: CASSSQGANEKLFF
D: -; J: TRBJ2-3; V: TRBV18; size: -; DNA: TGTGCCAGCTCAAAAATTTGGACCGACGGGTCGTCAGATACGCAGTATTTT; CDR3: CASSKIWTDGSSDTQYF
D: -; J: TRBJ1-1; V: TRBV20-1; size: -; DNA: TGCAGTGCTAGGGCCCAGGGTTATAACACTGAAGCTTTCTTT; CDR3: CSARAQGYNTEAFF
D: -; J: TRBJ2-5; V: TRBV3-1; size: many; DNA: TGTGCCAGCAGACAAGGGGGGTCAGAGACCCAGTACTTC; CDR3: CASRQGGSETQYF
D: TRBD1; J: TRBJ2-7; V: TRBV28; size: many; DNA: TGTGCCAGCAGCCCTCCCGGACAGGGAAACGAGCAGTACTTC; CDR3: CASSPPGQGNEQYF
D: -; J: TRBJ2-1; V: TRBV11-2; size: many; DNA: TGTGCCAGCAGCTTAACCTTCGAGGGGTGGAATGAGCAGTTCTTC; CDR3: CASSLTFEGWNEQFF
D: -; J: TRBJ1-2; V: TRBV7-2; size: few; DNA: TGTGCCAGCAGCCCATTAGACCCCCGGGGAGGCGGCTACACCTTC; CDR3: CASSPLDPRGGGYTF
D: TRBD1; J: TRBJ1-1; V: TRBV12-3/TRBV12-4; size: -; DNA: TGTGCCAGCAGTTTCAGACAGGGAGGGGGGAACACTGAAGCTTTCTTT; CDR3: CASSFRQGGGNTEAFF
D: -; J: TRBJ1-2; V: TRBV18; size: -; DNA: TGTGCCAGCTCACCACAAGGGGTAGCTAACTATGGCTACACCTTC; CDR3: CASSPQGVANYGYTF
D: TRBD2; J: TRBJ2-5; V: TRBV7-2; size: -; DNA: TGTGCCAGCAGCCCCTCCGCGGGGGGGCACCATGAGCAGTACTTC; CDR3: CASSPSAGGHHEQYF
D: TRBD1; J: TRBJ2-5; V: TRBV11-2; size: -; DNA: TGTGCCAGCAGCCCGCGGGACAGGTATCAAGAGACCCAGTACTTC; CDR3: CASSPRDRYQETQYF
D: -; J: TRBJ1-2; V: TRBV29-1; size: many; DNA: TGCAGCGTTGAAGATCGGGTCCAGGGGTTTGCGATGGGCTACACCTTC; CDR3: CSVEDRVQGFAMGYTF
D: -; J: TRBJ2-1; V: TRBV10-3; size: -; DNA: TGTGCCATCAATGATATCTGGAGCTCCTACAATGAGCAGTTCTTC; CDR3: CAINDIWSSYNEQFF